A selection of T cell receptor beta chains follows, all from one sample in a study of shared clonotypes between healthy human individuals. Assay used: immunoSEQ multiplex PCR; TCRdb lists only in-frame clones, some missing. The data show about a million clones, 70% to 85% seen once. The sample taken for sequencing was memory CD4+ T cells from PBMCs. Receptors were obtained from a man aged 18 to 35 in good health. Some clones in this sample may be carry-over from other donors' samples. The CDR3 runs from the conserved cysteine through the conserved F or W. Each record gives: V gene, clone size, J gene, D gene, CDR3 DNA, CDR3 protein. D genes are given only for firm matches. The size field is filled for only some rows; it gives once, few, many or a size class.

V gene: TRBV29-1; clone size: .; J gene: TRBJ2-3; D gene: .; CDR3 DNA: TGCAGCGTAAGCTGGGGGCAGGGCCCAGATACGCAGTATTTT; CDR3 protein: CSVSWGQGPDTQYF
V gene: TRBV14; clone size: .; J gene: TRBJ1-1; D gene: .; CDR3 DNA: TGTGCCAGCAGCCAAAAAGGGGGGACGAACACTGAAGCTTTCTTT; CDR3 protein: CASSQKGGTNTEAFF
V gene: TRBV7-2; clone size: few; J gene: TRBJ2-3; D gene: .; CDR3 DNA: TGTGCCAGCAGCCCGATCTCAGGGGTTGCTGGCGCGGCAGATACGCAGTATTTT; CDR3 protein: CASSPISGVAGAADTQYF
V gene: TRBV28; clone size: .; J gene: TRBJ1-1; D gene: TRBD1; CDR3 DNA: TGTGCCAGCAGGGCAGGGGGGACTGAAGCTTTCTTT; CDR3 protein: CASRAGGTEAFF
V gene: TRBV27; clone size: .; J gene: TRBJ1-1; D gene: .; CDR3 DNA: TGTGCCAGCAGCACGCAAACCCCGACCGGATCCGAAGCTTTCTTT; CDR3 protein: CASSTQTPTGSEAFF
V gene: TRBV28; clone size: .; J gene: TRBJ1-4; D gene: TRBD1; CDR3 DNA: TGTGCCAGCAGTTCCCTGCGACAGGGTGGTCGGCGGATTTTT; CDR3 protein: CASSSLRQGGRRIF
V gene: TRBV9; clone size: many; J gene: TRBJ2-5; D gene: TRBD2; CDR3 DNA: TGTGCCAGCAGCGTCGGGACTAGCGGAGAGACCCAGTACTTC; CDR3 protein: CASSVGTSGETQYF
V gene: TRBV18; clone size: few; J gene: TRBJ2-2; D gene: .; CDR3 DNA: TGTGCCAGCTCACCGACGGACCCTCAGAGGGAGCTGTTTTTT; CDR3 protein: CASSPTDPQRELFF
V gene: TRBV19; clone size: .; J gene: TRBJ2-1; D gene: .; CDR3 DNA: TGTGCCAGTAGTGAGGGCAGGGATGGTGGGGATTACAATGAGCAGTTCTTC; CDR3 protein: CASSEGRDGGDYNEQFF
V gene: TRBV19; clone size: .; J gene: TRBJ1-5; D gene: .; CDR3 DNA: TGTGCCAGTAGTATTTGGGGTAGCAATCAGCCCCAGCATTTT; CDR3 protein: CASSIWGSNQPQHF
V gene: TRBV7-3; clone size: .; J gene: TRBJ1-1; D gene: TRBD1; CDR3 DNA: TGTGCCAGCAGCATAAGACAGGGGGACGAAGCTTTCTTT; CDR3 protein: CASSIRQGDEAFF
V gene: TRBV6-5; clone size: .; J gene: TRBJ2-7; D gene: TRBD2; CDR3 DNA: TGTGCCAGCAGTTCAATAGCGGGAGGTCCTTACGAGCAGTACTTC; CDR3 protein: CASSSIAGGPYEQYF
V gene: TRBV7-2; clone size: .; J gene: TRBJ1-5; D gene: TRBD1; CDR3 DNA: TGTGCCAGCAGCGTCAGCAGGGGGCGTCAGCCCCAGCATTTT; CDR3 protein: CASSVSRGRQPQHF
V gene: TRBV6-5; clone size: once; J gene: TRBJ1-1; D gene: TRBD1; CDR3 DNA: TGTGCCAGCAGTCCTACGACAGGGGGCTGGGGAGAAGCTTTCTTT; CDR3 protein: CASSPTTGGWGEAFF
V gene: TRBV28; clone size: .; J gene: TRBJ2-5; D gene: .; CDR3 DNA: TGTGCCAGCAGTTTATCGGGCCGCCAAGAGACCCAGTACTTC; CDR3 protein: CASSLSGRQETQYF
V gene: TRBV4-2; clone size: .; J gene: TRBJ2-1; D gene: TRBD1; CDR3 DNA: TGTGCCAGCAGCCAAGCCAGCGGGACAGGGATTCATGAGCAGTTCTTC; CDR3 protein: CASSQASGTGIHEQFF
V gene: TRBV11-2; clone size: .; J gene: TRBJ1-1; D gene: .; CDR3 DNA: TGTGCCAGCAGCTGGACCGGGACACAGAACACTGAAGCTTTCTTT; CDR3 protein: CASSWTGTQNTEAFF
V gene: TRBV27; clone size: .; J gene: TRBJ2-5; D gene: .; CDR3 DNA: TGTGCCAGCAGTTTCCGACGAGGGGAGACCCAGTACTTC; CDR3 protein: CASSFRRGETQYF
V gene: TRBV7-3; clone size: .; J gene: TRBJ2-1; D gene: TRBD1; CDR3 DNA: TGTGCCAGCAGCCCCGGACAGGGTGATGAGCAGTTCTTC; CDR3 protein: CASSPGQGDEQFF
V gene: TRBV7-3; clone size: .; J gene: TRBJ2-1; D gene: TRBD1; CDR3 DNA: TGTGCCAGCTCACAGGGGTCCTACAATGAGCAGTTCTTC; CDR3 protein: CASSQGSYNEQFF
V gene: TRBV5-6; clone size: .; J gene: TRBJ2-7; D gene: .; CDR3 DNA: TGTGCCAGCAGCAGCTTGGCGAGCTCCTACGAGCAGTACTTC; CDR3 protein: CASSSLASSYEQYF
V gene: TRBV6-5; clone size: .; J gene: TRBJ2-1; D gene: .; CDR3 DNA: TGTGCCAGCAGGGCAGGGTGGAATGAGCAGTTCTTC; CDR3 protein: CASRAGWNEQFF
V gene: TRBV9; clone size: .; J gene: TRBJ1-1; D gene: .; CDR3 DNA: TGTGCCAGCAGCCCCCAGACAGAGGCGGCTGAAGCTTTCTTT; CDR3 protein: CASSPQTEAAEAFF